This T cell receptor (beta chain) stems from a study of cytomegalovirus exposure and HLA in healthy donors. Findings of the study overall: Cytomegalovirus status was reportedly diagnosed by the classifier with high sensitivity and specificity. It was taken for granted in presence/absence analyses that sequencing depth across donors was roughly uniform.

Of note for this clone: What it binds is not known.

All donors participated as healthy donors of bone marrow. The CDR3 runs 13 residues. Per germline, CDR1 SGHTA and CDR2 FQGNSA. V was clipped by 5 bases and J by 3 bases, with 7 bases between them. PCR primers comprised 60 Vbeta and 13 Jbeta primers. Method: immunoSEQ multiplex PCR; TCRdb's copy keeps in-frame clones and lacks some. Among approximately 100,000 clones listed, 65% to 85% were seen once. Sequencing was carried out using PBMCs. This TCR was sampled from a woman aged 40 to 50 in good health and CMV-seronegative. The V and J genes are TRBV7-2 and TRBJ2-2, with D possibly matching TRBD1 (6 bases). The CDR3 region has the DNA TGTGCCAGCAGCCAGGGGTACACCGGGGAGCTGTTTTTT. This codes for CASSQGYTGELFF. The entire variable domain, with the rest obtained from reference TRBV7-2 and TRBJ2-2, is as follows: GAGVSQSPSNKVTEKGKDVELRCDPISGHTALYWYRQSLGQGLEFLIYFQGNSAPDKSGLPSDRFSAERTGGSVSTLTIQRTQQEDSAVYLCASSQGYTGELFFGEGSRLTVL.